This TCR beta chain was retrieved from a study of blood T cell repertoires in COVID-19. Study at large: Sites across the United States, Italy and Spain contributed samples from acute and convalescent COVID-19.

Per the study methods: Quantification of nucleated cells was approximated via reference gene primer amplification. Some clones are missing from TCRdb's copy, which holds only in-frame ones; the method was immunoSEQ multiplex PCR. The DNA was the basis for D and trimming; V, J and clone size are from that table. This sample has about 280,000 clones, with more than 75% found just once. What was sequenced was peripheral blood. This sequence was found in a woman in her thirties who had recovered from COVID-19.

CDR3 protein: CASSPGTTLYEQYF. The CDR3 region has the DNA TGTGCCAGTAGCCCCGGGACTACACTCTACGAGCAGTACTTC. The chain is built from TRBV19 and TRBJ2-7; the match to TRBD2 covers 7 bases. The ends lost 6 bases at V and 3 bases at J; junction bases unmatched: 8. This CDR3 spans 14 amino acids. Germline-derived CDR1 and CDR2 are LNHDA and SQIVND (reference sequence).